The rows below give T cell receptor beta chains drawn from one sample of a study of PD-1 blockade in classical Hodgkin lymphoma. TCRdb keeps only in-frame clones here, not all; method: immunoSEQ multiplex PCR. Of fewer than 80,000 clones listed, about 70% are singletons. The sample was peripheral blood mononuclear cells (PBMCs), taken before the second cycle of nivolumab. These receptor sequences come from a human donor with classical Hodgkin lymphoma. Each CDR3 is given with its conserved first and last residue. A D gene is named only where the DNA matches it firmly. A row's size may be missing; if present it is once, few, many or a size class.

J | size | V | D | DNA | CDR3
TRBJ1-4 | - | TRBV7-9 | - | TGTGCCAGCACCTTAGGGGGAGGGCTTCCTAATGAAAAACTGTTTTTT | CASTLGGGLPNEKLFF
TRBJ2-1 | once | TRBV6-6 | - | TGTGCCAGCAGTTACTCGAGACCGGGTGATGAGCAGTTCTTC | CASSYSRPGDEQFF
TRBJ1-1 | - | TRBV7-9 | - | TGTGCCAGCAGCTTTAGGCAGGGGTTGAACACTGAAGCTTTCTTT | CASSFRQGLNTEAFF
TRBJ2-6 | - | TRBV11-2 | - | TGTGCCAGCAGCTTAGATCTATGGGGCGCTGGGGCCAACGTCCTGACTTTC | CASSLDLWGAGANVLTF
TRBJ2-1 | - | TRBV5-1 | TRBD1 | TGCGCCAGCAGCTTGGCGGGGACAGGGGCCACAGATGAGCAGTTCTTC | CASSLAGTGATDEQFF
TRBJ2-7 | - | TRBV28 | - | TGTGCCAGCAGCCGCCCGCCCCGCGAGCAGTACTTC | CASSRPPREQYF
TRBJ1-1 | - | TRBV19 | - | TGTGCCAGTAATATACAACCGAACACTGAAGCTTTCTTT | CASNIQPNTEAFF
TRBJ1-1 | - | TRBV7-2 | TRBD1 | TGTGCCAGCAGCTTCAAGGGGGCCACTGAAGCTTTCTTT | CASSFKGATEAFF
TRBJ2-5 | - | TRBV6-5 | - | TGTGCCAGCAGCCTACAGGGTACTGGCCAAGAGACCCAGTACTTC | CASSLQGTGQETQYF
TRBJ2-1 | - | TRBV9 | TRBD2 | TGTGCCAGCAGCGTCCTCCCCAGCGGGAGGCTCTACAATGAGCAGTTCTTC | CASSVLPSGRLYNEQFF
TRBJ2-3 | - | TRBV7-3 | - | TGTGCCAGCAGCTTCGGAGGTTCAAAAGATACGCAGTATTTT | CASSFGGSKDTQYF
TRBJ2-5 | few | TRBV7-8 | - | TGTGCCAGCAGCTTAACTCGAGGGGATTGGGAGACCCAGTACTTC | CASSLTRGDWETQYF
TRBJ2-1 | - | TRBV15 | TRBD2 | TGTGCCACCAGCAGAGGACTAGCGGGGTCCTACAATGAGCAGTTCTTC | CATSRGLAGSYNEQFF
TRBJ2-1 | - | TRBV6-5 | - | TGTGCCAGCAGCCCTCCGCCCCGGGGGAAGCAGTTCTTC | CASSPPPRGKQFF
TRBJ1-2 | - | TRBV6-6 | - | TGTGCCAGCAGTGGGGGACGCCTTTATGGCTACACCTTC | CASSGGRLYGYTF
TRBJ1-1 | - | TRBV9 | - | TGTGCCAGCAGCGCCGGGTCCTGGGACACTGAAGCTTTCTTT | CASSAGSWDTEAFF
TRBJ1-1 | few | TRBV18 | TRBD1 | TGTGCCAGCTCACTAACCGGGACAGGTGAAACTGAAGCTTTCTTT | CASSLTGTGETEAFF
TRBJ1-6 | many | TRBV7-9 | - | TGTGCCAGCAGCTTAGGGGACACCAATTCACCCCTCCACTTT | CASSLGDTNSPLHF
TRBJ1-1 | - | TRBV19 | TRBD1 | TGTGCCAGTAGTAACGATCCGGGACAGTTGAACACTGAAGCTTTCTTT | CASSNDPGQLNTEAFF
TRBJ1-6 | - | TRBV15 | - | TGTGCCACCAGCAGAGTCGTAGGGGGGAATTCACCCCTCCACTTT | CATSRVVGGNSPLHF
TRBJ2-1 | - | TRBV6-5 | TRBD2 | TGTGCCAGCAGGGTCGGACTAGCGGCCTACAATGAGCAGTTCTTC | CASRVGLAAYNEQFF
TRBJ2-4 | - | TRBV6-6 | - | TGTGCCAGCGGAGGGTTCAGGGGAATCATCCAGTACTTC | CASGGFRGIIQYF
TRBJ1-2 | - | TRBV28 | - | TGTGCCAGCAGTTTTGCGGACAGCAACTATGGCTACACCTTC | CASSFADSNYGYTF
TRBJ2-3 | - | TRBV7-9 | - | TGTGCCAGCAGCTTAAACGGTGGCACAGATACGCAGTATTTT | CASSLNGGTDTQYF
TRBJ2-5 | - | TRBV4-1 | - | TGCGCCAGCAGCCAAGACCCCGTAGGGACCCAGTACTTC | CASSQDPVGTQYF
TRBJ2-7 | - | TRBV4-1 | TRBD2 | TGCGCCAGCAGCCGGGGGGGCTCCTACGAGCAGTACTTC | CASSRGGSYEQYF
TRBJ2-2 | - | TRBV9 | TRBD1 | TGTGCCAGCAGCGTAGACCTAGGGGGCTCCCTTACCGGGGAGCTGTTTTTT | CASSVDLGGSLTGELFF
TRBJ2-7 | - | TRBV7-9 | - | TGTGCCAGCAGCCCCGGGATCGGACAATCGGACGAGCAGTACTTC | CASSPGIGQSDEQYF
TRBJ1-6 | - | TRBV6-1 | TRBD1 | TGTGCCAGCAGTGAAGTGGGACAGCCAAGCTCCTATAATTCACCCCTCCACTTT | CASSEVGQPSSYNSPLHF
TRBJ1-2 | large | TRBV11-2 | - | TGTGCCAGCAGCTTAGTCGGGGATCATGATGGCTACACCTTC | CASSLVGDHDGYTF
TRBJ2-7 | once | TRBV9 | - | TGTGCCAGCAGCGTAGCCCCCGGCCCGGGTTCCTACGAGCAGTACTTC | CASSVAPGPGSYEQYF
TRBJ1-1 | few | TRBV29-1 | TRBD1 | TGCAGCGTTGAAGGGACTCCGGACAGGGGGCTAATGGCTGAAGCTTTCTTT | CSVEGTPDRGLMAEAFF
TRBJ2-7 | few | TRBV7-9 | - | TGTGCCAGCAGCGCAGGGGCCTACGAGCAGTACTTC | CASSAGAYEQYF
TRBJ1-1 | few | TRBV6-5 | - | TGTGCCAGCAGTTACTCTGCCCCGATGAACACTGAAGCTTTCTTT | CASSYSAPMNTEAFF
TRBJ1-2 | - | TRBV7-9 | - | TGTGCCAGCAGCCTCACCGATCATCAAGGGGATGGCTATGGCTACACCTTC | CASSLTDHQGDGYGYTF
TRBJ1-2 | few | TRBV5-8 | - | TGTGCCAGCCTAGCGGACAATAACTATGGCTACACCTTC | CASLADNNYGYTF
TRBJ2-7 | - | TRBV6-5 | TRBD2 | TGTGCCAGCATGGCCCCGGGGGGCTCCTACGAGCAGTACTTC | CASMAPGGSYEQYF